The TCR beta chain described here comes from a study of OX40 agonist ivuxolimab in advanced cancers. Study-wide findings and caveats: Relative to CD4+ cells, CD8+ T cells on average had more expanded clones.

The CDR3 is 14 amino acids. Germline V gene data show CDR1 as ENHRY and CDR2 as SYGVKD. V lost 6 bases, J lost 2 bases, and 6 bases stayed unmatched. Only in-frame clones appear in the TCRdb table, and some are missing; sequencing was by immunoSEQ multiplex PCR. The repertoire holds around 94,000 clones, roughly 89% seen once, with approximately 0.81% in the top ten. On this clone itself: Its antigen is unknown.

Sequencing was performed on CD4+ or CD8+ T cells sorted from blood, taken in a trial of the OX40 agonist ivuxolimab. The TCR sequence derives from an adult with an advanced solid tumor such as melanoma, head and neck, liver or kidney cancer. The chain is built from TRBV10-3 and TRBJ1-1; 7 positions agree with TRBD1. The CDR3 sequence: CAIRPGTDNTEAFF. CDR3 DNA sequence: TGTGCCATCAGACCCGGGACAGATAACACTGAAGCTTTCTTT.